Below, 18 T cell receptor beta chains from the same sample are listed, as sequenced in a study of blood T cell repertoires in COVID-19. Profiled with immunoSEQ multiplex PCR; TCRdb holds only in-frame clones, not every one. In the table there are about 130,000 clones, roughly 84% of which are singletons. Material for sequencing was peripheral blood. These receptors all come from a man in his 60s with acute or convalescent COVID-19.

The chain has TRBV3-1 (or the pseudogene TRBV3-2) and TRBJ2-3; the D gene is possibly TRBD2 (6 bases). CDR3 length: 15 amino acids. Germline loops: CDR1 LGHDT, CDR2 YNNKEL (reference sequence). V lost 4 bases and J lost 4, with 15 bases in between. CDR3 coding DNA: TGTGCCAGCAGCCCGGGGGAGTACGATCCAGATACGCAGTATTTT. This encodes CASSPGEYDPDTQYF.

The chain uses TRBV7-9 and TRBJ2-5, with 14 bases aligning to TRBD2. CDR1 is SEHNR and CDR2 is FQNEAQ in the germline V gene (reference sequence). V lost 5 bases and J lost 5; bases outside the gene matches: 10. This CDR3 comprises 17 residues. The CDR3 here is CASSPGTSGSRRETQYF. CDR3 coding DNA: TGTGCCAGCAGCCCCGGGACTAGCGGGAGTCGGCGGGAGACCCAGTACTTC.

The rearrangement joins TRBV6-2 or TRBV6-3 to TRBJ1-2; D gene uncertain. The CDR3 totals 14 residues. V was pared by 0 bases and J by 1 base, with 6 bases between. CDR1 and CDR2 from the germline V gene are MNHEY and SVGEGT. CDR3: CASSYSGSNYGYTF. The CDR3 nucleotides are TGTGCCAGCAGTTACTCCGGGAGTAACTATGGCTACACCTTC.

This chain joins TRBV10-3 and TRBJ2-7; possibly TRBD2 for D (6 bases). CDR3 size: 17 residues. V was cut by 4 bases and J by 0 bases, with 19 bases left in between. Germline V lookup: CDR1 ENHRY, CDR2 SYGVKD. DNA for the CDR3: TGTGCCATCAGTGTCAACCCACCGGGACTCCACTCCTACGAGCAGTACTTC. Its translation: CAISVNPPGLHSYEQYF.

This chain links TRBV29-1 with TRBJ1-5, with D maybe TRBD1 (5 bases). The CDR3 sequence is 15 residues long. The V end was cut by 4 bases, the J end by 2 bases, with 15 bases between. CDR1 SQVTM and CDR2 ANQGSEA come from the germline V gene. CDR3 sequence (DNA): TGCAGCGTTGGGGGGGGATCCCAGGGCAATCAGCCCCAGCATTTT. As protein: CSVGGGSQGNQPQHF. Complete variable domain (other parts from reference TRBV29-1 and TRBJ1-5): SAVISQKPSRDICQRGTSLTIQCQVDSQVTMMFWYRQQPGQSLTLIATANQGSEATYESGFVIDKFPISRPNLTFSTLTVSNMSPEDSSIYLCSVGGGSQGNQPQHFGDGTRLSIL.

The chain links TRBV19 to TRBJ1-2; 7 bases line up with TRBD1. The junction had 4 bases not matched to a gene; V was cut back by 3 bases and J by 0 bases. This CDR3 region has 15 residues. Per germline, CDR1 LNHDA and CDR2 SQIVND (reference sequence). CDR3 bases: TGTGCCAGTAGTATCCGACAGGGACCTAACTATGGCTACACCTTC. Translation gives CASSIRQGPNYGYTF.

This sequence joins TRBV12-3 or TRBV12-4 and TRBJ1-1, with 7 bases identical to TRBD1. V dropped 7 bases and J dropped 5; count of bases not matched to a gene: 4. The CDR3 has 12 residues. The CDR3 reads CASTGTATEAFF. The CDR3 nucleotides read TGTGCCAGCACCGGGACAGCGACTGAAGCTTTCTTT.

V and J are TRBV9 and TRBJ1-2, with no clear D. Germline V gene sequence: CDR1 SGDLS, CDR2 YYNGEE. The V and J ends lost 0 bases and 3 bases respectively, with 6 bases between them. The CDR3 is made up of 13 amino acids. The CDR3 reads CASSVDRDYGYTF. Written as DNA, the CDR3 is TGTGCCAGCAGCGTAGATCGGGACTATGGCTACACCTTC.

This chain joins TRBV3-1 (or the pseudogene TRBV3-2) and TRBJ2-7; 8 bases are a match to TRBD2. CDR1 is LGHDT and CDR2 is YNNKEL in the germline V gene (reference sequence). The J segment lost 4 bases and the V segment lost 2 bases, leaving 4 bases of the junction unmatched. The CDR3 length is 14 residues. The CDR3 protein is CASSQTSGGYEQYF. The CDR3 DNA reads TGTGCCAGCAGCCAAACTAGCGGAGGGTACGAGCAGTACTTC.

The chain carries TRBV28 and TRBJ1-5; maybe TRBD1 (5 bases). Germline CDR1 is MDHEN and CDR2 is SYDVKM. Trimming pared 7 bases from V and 7 bases from J, leaving 14 bases between. The CDR3 sequence is 13 residues long. The CDR3 protein is CASKLGGGQPQHF. Here the CDR3 DNA reads TGTGCCAGCAAACTTGGGGGGGGACAGCCCCAGCATTTT.

This clone was seen a few times. The chain uses TRBV28 and TRBJ1-2, with 9 bases that match TRBD1. J was trimmed by 1 base and V by 8 bases; bases with no gene match: 2. CDR3 length: 13 amino acids. Germline CDR1 MDHEN, CDR2 SYDVKM. DNA of the CDR3: TGTGCCAGCGGGACAGGGAGTAACTATGGCTACACCTTC. Protein product: CASGTGSNYGYTF.

The chain combines TRBV28 with TRBJ2-1, with 11 bases aligning to TRBD2. Germline loops: CDR1 MDHEN, CDR2 SYDVKM. This CDR3 region has 18 residues. The ends lost 6 bases at V and 8 bases at J; junction bases unmatched: 18. Here the CDR3 DNA reads TGTGCCAGCAGACTAGAGACGTTTAGCGGGGGGGCGGCGGATGAGCAGTTCTTC. Amino acid sequence: CASRLETFSGGAADEQFF.

The sample holds a few counts of this clone. The chain employs TRBV20-1 and TRBJ2-1; 7 bases are a match to TRBD2. The length of the CDR3 is 13 residues. The trim removed 3 bases at V and 4 bases at J, leaving 3 bases unmatched. Germline values: CDR1 DFQATT, CDR2 SNEGSKA (reference sequence). The CDR3 bases are TGCAGTGCTAGTTCTAGCGGTTACAATGAGCAGTTCTTC. This translates into CSASSSGYNEQFF.

The chain has TRBV5-1 and TRBJ2-7, with D perhaps TRBD1 (6 bases). The CDR3 is 15 residues long. CDR1 is SGHRS, CDR2 YFSETQ, per germline. The ends were cut back, 4 bases at V and 0 bases at J, with 14 bases in the middle. CDR3 region: CASSPLQGPSYEQYF. In nucleotides, the CDR3 is TGCGCCAGCAGCCCACTCCAGGGGCCCTCCTACGAGCAGTACTTC.

The chain employs TRBV6-5 and TRBJ1-5; D is undetermined. V shed 6 bases and J shed 5 bases, with 11 bases lying between them. The CDR3 consists of 13 residues. The germline CDR1 and CDR2 sequences are MNHEY and SVGAGI. The CDR3 DNA reads TGTGCCAGCAGCCGAGGTCGGGATCAGCCCCAGCATTTT. Amino acid sequence: CASSRGRDQPQHF.

The chain has TRBV30 and TRBJ1-2; a possible D gene is TRBD1 (6 bases). The germline V gene has CDR1 GTSNPN and CDR2 SVGIG (reference sequence). This CDR3 comprises 14 residues. V dropped 3 bases and J dropped 7 bases, with 18 bases sitting between them. The chain's CDR3 is CAWSDKTGTSGYTF. The CDR3 nucleotides are TGTGCCTGGAGCGACAAAACCGGGACAAGTGGCTACACCTTC. Drawing the rest from reference TRBV30 and TRBJ1-2, the complete variable domain is SQTIHQWPATLVQPVGSPLSLECTVEGTSNPNLYWYRQAAGRGLQLLFYSVGIGQISSEVPQNLSASRPQDRQFILSSKKLLLSDSGFYLCAWSDKTGTSGYTFGSGTRLTVV.

The chain joins TRBV5-4 to TRBJ2-3; D is unresolved. The CDR3 is 13 residues long. Germline values: CDR1 SGHNT, CDR2 YYREEE (reference sequence). Between the trimmed V and J ends, which lost 5 bases and 6 bases, there was a span of 13 bases. The CDR3 reads CASSPPARDTQYF. DNA for the CDR3: TGTGCCAGCAGTCCTCCGGCGAGGGATACGCAGTATTTT.

The rearrangement joins TRBV6-2 or TRBV6-3 to TRBJ2-1; 7 bases line up with TRBD2. V lost 5 bases to trimming and J lost 8 bases; unmatched junction nucleotides: 12. The CDR3 totals 15 residues. Germline V gene data show CDR1 as MNHEY and CDR2 as SVGEGT. CDR3 sequence: CASSKGLISVDEQFF. The CDR3 DNA is TGTGCCAGCAGTAAGGGACTAATAAGCGTCGATGAGCAGTTCTTC.